These T cell receptor beta chains were read from a single sample in a study of T cell responses to AZD1222 COVID-19 vaccine. Only in-frame clones appear in the TCRdb table, and some are missing; sequencing was by immunoSEQ multiplex PCR. The data show approximately 210,000 clones, just over 90% seen once. The source material was peripheral blood, sampled 28 days after the second AZD1222 dose. The origin of the receptors is an adult who received the AZD1222 COVID-19 vaccine. The CDR3 runs from the conserved cysteine through the conserved F or W. D genes are given only for firm matches. For some rows the clone size is stated as once, few or many, or as a class when expanded; others skip it.

abundance: .; v_gene: TRBV7-3; len: 15; j_gene: TRBJ2-3; d_gene: .; CDR3nt: TGTGCCAGCAGCCCAGAGGGAGGACCATCCTATACGCAGTATTTT; CDR3aa: CASSPEGGPSYTQYF
abundance: .; v_gene: TRBV28; len: 15; j_gene: TRBJ2-3; d_gene: TRBD1; CDR3nt: TGTGCCAGCACCACCGTGCAGGGGGTAACAGATACGCAGTATTTT; CDR3aa: CASTTVQGVTDTQYF
abundance: .; v_gene: TRBV19; len: 16; j_gene: TRBJ1-1; d_gene: TRBD1; CDR3nt: TGTGCCAGTAGTACGCCAGGGGGACAGCTGAACACTGAAGCTTTCTTT; CDR3aa: CASSTPGGQLNTEAFF
abundance: .; v_gene: TRBV29-1; len: 12; j_gene: TRBJ1-4; d_gene: .; CDR3nt: TGCAGCGTTGAACCGAGACAGGAAAAACTGTTTTTT; CDR3aa: CSVEPRQEKLFF
abundance: .; v_gene: TRBV7-9; len: 15; j_gene: TRBJ1-2; d_gene: TRBD1; CDR3nt: TGTGCCAGCAGCCAGGTCCAGGGGGCAAAGGAAGGCTACACCTTC; CDR3aa: CASSQVQGAKEGYTF
abundance: few; v_gene: TRBV6-2/TRBV6-3; len: 15; j_gene: TRBJ2-1; d_gene: .; CDR3nt: TGTGCCAGCAGTTACTATTTCCTTACCTACAATGAGCAGTTCTTC; CDR3aa: CASSYYFLTYNEQFF
abundance: few; v_gene: TRBV27; len: 14; j_gene: TRBJ2-7; d_gene: .; CDR3nt: TGTGCCAGCCGAGGGCAGGGTCGAATCTACGAGCAGTACTTC; CDR3aa: CASRGQGRIYEQYF
abundance: .; v_gene: TRBV30; len: 13; j_gene: TRBJ2-7; d_gene: TRBD2; CDR3nt: TGTGGGGCTCGGGGCGGGGGCTCCTACGAGCAGTACTTC; CDR3aa: CGARGGGSYEQYF
abundance: .; v_gene: TRBV28; len: 14; j_gene: TRBJ2-4; d_gene: .; CDR3nt: TGTGCCAGCAGTTTAGGACCTACGAAAAACATTCAGTACTTC; CDR3aa: CASSLGPTKNIQYF
abundance: .; v_gene: TRBV19; len: 16; j_gene: TRBJ1-2; d_gene: TRBD1; CDR3nt: TGTGCCAGCGGATATGGGGACAGGGGCCCGTTGGGTGGCTACACCTTC; CDR3aa: CASGYGDRGPLGGYTF
abundance: .; v_gene: TRBV9; len: 14; j_gene: TRBJ1-1; d_gene: .; CDR3nt: TGTGCCAGCAGCAGGGATCCCTACAACACTGAAGCTTTCTTT; CDR3aa: CASSRDPYNTEAFF